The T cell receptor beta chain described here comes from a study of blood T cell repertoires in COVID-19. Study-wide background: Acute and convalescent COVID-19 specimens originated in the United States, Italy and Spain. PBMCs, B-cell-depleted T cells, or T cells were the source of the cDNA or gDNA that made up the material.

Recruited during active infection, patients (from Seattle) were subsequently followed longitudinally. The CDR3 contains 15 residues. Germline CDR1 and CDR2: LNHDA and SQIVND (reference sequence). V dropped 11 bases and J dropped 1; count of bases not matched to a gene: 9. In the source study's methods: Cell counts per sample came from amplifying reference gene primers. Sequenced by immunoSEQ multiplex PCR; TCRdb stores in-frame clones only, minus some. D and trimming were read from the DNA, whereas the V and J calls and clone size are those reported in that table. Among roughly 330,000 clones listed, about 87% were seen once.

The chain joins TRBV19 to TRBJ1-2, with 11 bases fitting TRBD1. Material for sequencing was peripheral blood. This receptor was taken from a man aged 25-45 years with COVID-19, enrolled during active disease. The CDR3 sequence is CASTPGTGGNYGYTF. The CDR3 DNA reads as TGTGCCTCCACACCCGGGACAGGGGGTAACTATGGCTACACCTTC. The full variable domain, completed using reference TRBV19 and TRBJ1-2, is DGGITQSPKYLFRKEGQNVTLSCEQNLNHDAMYWYRQDPGQGLRLIYYSQIVNDFQKGDIAEGYSVSREKKESFPLTVTSAQKNPTAFYLCASTPGTGGNYGYTFGSGTRLTVV.